The clone carrying this T cell receptor beta chain is a singleton in its sample. What it recognizes is unknown. At the DNA level, this CDR3 is encoded by other sequences in the same sample as well. The sequencing template was cDNA reverse transcribed from extracted RNA. Here immunoSEQ multiplex PCR was the method, and the copy in TCRdb shows in-frame clones only, minus some. This sample has about 140,000 clones; 86% occur once, and the top ten carry under 15%. This specimen comes from a study of CD8+ T cells in alopecia areata. Across the study: A regimen of oral tofacitinib, 5 to 10 mg twice daily, was given to treated patients. General study findings and limits: Scalp and blood samples kept many expanded lesional clones throughout tofacitinib. Any link of baseline CD8+ expansion to response, resting on one nonresponder, remains uncertain.

The V end lost 1 base, the J end lost 7 bases, and 9 bases lay between the germline ends. Germline V lookup: CDR1 SGHDT, CDR2 YYEEEE. The CDR3 is 13 residues long. The treatment is: oral pan-JAK inhibitor, 5-10 mg twice daily. This clonotype originated in a human donor with alopecia areata. This chain uses TRBV5-6 with TRBJ1-5, with D perhaps matching TRBD1 (5 bases). The specimen was CD8+ T cells sorted from blood, collected at week 4, from a patient treated with tofacitinib. The CDR3 nucleotides are TGTGCCAGCAGCTTGTGGGGGGGACAGCCCCAGCATTTT. This codes for CASSLWGGQPQHF.